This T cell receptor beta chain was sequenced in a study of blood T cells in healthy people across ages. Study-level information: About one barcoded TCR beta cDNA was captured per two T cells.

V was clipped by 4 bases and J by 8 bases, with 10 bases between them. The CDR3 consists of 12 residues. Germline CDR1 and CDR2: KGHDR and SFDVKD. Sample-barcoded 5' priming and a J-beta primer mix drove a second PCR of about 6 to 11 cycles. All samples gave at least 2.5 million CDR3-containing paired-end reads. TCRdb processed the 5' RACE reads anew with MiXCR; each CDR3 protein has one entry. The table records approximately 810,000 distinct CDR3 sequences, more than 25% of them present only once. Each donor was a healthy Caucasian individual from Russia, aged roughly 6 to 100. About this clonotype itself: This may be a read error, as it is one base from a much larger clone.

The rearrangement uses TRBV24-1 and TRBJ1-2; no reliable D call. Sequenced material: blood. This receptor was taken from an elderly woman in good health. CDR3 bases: TGTGCCACCAGTGACAACCGTAGCGGCTACACCTTC. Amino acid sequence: CATSDNRSGYTF.